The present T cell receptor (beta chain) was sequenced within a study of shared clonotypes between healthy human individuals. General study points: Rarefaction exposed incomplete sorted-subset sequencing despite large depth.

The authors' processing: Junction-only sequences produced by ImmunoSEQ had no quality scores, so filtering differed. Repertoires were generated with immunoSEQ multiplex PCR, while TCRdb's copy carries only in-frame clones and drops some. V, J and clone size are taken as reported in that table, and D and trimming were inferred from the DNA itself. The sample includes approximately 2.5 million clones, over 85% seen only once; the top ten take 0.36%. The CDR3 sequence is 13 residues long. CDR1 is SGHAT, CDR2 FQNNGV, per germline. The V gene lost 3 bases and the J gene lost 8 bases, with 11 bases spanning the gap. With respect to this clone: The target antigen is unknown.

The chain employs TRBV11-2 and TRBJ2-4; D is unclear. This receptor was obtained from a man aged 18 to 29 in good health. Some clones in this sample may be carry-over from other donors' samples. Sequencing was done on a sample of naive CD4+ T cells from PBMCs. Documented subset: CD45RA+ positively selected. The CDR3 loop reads CASSFFPTDIQYF. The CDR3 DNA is TGTGCCAGCAGCTTCTTTCCCACAGACATTCAGTACTTC.